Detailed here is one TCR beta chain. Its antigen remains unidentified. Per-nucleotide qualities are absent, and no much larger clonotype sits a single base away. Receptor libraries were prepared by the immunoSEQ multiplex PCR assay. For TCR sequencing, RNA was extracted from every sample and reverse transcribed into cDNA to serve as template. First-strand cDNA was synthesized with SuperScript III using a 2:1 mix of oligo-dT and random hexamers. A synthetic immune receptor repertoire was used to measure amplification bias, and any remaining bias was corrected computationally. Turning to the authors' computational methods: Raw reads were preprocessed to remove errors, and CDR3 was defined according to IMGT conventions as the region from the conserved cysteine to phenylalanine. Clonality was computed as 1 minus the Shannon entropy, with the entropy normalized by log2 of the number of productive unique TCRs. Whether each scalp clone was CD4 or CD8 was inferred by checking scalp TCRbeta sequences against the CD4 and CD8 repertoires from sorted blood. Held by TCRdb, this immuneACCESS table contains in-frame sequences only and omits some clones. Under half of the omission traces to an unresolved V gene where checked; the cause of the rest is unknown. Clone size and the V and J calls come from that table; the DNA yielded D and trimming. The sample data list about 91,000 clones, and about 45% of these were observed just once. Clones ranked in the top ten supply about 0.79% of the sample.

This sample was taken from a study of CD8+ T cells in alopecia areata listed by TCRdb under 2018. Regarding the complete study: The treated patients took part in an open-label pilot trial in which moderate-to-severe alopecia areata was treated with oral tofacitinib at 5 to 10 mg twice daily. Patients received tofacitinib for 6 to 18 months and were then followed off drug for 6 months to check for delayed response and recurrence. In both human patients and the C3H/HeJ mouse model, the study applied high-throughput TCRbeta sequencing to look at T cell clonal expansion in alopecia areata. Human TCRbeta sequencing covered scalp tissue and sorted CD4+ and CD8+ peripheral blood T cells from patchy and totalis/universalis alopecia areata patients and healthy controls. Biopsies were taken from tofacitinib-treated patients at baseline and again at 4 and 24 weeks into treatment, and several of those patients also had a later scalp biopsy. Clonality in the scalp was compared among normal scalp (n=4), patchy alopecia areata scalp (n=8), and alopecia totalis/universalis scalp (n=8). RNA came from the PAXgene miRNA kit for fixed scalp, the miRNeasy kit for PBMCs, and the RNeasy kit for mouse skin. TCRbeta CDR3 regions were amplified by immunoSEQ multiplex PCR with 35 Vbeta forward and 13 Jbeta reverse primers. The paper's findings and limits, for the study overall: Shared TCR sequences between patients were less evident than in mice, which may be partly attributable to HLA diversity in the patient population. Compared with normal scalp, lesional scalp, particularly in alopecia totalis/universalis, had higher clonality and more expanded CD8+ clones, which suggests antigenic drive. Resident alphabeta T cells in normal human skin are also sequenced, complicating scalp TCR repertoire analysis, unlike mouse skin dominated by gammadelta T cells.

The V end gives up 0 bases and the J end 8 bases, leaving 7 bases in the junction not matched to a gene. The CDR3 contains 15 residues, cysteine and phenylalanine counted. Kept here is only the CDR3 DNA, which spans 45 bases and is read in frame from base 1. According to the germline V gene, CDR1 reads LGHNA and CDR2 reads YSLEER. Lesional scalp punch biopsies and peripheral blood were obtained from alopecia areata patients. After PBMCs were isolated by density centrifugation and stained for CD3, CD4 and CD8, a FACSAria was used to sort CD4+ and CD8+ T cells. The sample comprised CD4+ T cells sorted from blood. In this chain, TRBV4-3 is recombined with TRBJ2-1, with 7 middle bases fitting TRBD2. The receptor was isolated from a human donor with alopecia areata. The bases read TGCGCCAGCAGCCAAGACGTTTTGGGAGGGGATGAGCAGTTCTTC. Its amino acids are CASSQDVLGGDEQFF.